Listed below are T cell receptor beta chains from one sample, sequenced in a study of T cell repertoires in ileal Crohn's disease. TCRdb keeps only in-frame clones here, not all; method: immunoSEQ multiplex PCR. The sample gives about 62,000 clones, about 89% of which show up once; approximately 2% is in the top ten. The sample consisted of ileal tissue. The receptor source for this set is an adult with Crohn's disease. Both conserved end residues are part of each CDR3. Size is stated for part of the rows, as once, few or many counts, or as a class when the clone is expanded.

V: TRBV6-1
length: 16
J: TRBJ2-7
size: -
CDR3: CASREARTGMTYEQYF

V: TRBV27
length: 15
J: TRBJ2-1
size: few
CDR3: CASSLGPLRYNEQFF

V: TRBV9
length: 15
J: TRBJ1-2
size: once
CDR3: CASSVLAGEFDGYTF

V: TRBV29-1
length: 12
J: TRBJ1-2
size: -
CDR3: CSVTAPTAGYTF

V: TRBV9
length: 15
J: TRBJ2-1
size: -
CDR3: CASTRSGSFSDEQFF

V: TRBV7-2
length: 13
J: TRBJ2-2
size: -
CDR3: CASNRGRTGELFF

V: TRBV5-1
length: 13
J: TRBJ1-2
size: -
CDR3: CASSLVGGSGYTF

V: TRBV9
length: 15
J: TRBJ2-1
size: -
CDR3: CASSGLAGAYNEQFF

V: TRBV10-3
length: 14
J: TRBJ1-4
size: -
CDR3: CAISESRTGEKLFF

V: TRBV27
length: 17
J: TRBJ1-6
size: -
CDR3: CASGDITGTWGNSPLHF

V: TRBV7-2
length: 15
J: TRBJ2-3
size: -
CDR3: CASTIAGGSTDTQYF

V: TRBV30
length: 14
J: TRBJ1-2
size: -
CDR3: CAWFSYPQVYGYTF

V: TRBV4-1
length: 15
J: TRBJ1-2
size: once
CDR3: CASSQVVDRGDGYTF

V: TRBV28
length: 15
J: TRBJ2-6
size: -
CDR3: CANSFGDSGANVLTF

V: TRBV4-2
length: 14
J: TRBJ1-5
size: -
CDR3: CASSQDGADQPQHF